The 9 T cell receptor beta chains presented below share a single source sample, sequenced in a study of cytomegalovirus exposure and HLA in healthy donors (TCRdb year 2017). Library prep was done by the immunoSEQ multiplex PCR assay. A mixture of 60 forward primers for TCR Vbeta segments and 13 reverse primers for TCR Jbeta segments was used in the multiplex PCR. TCRdb took this table from immuneACCESS and kept in-frame rearrangements with V and J called. Such tables lack part of the clones; where checked against another copy, unresolved V genes explain under half of the gap, and the rest is unexplained. Recorded for this sample are under 150,000 clones; about four fifths of them occurred a single time. The top ten constitute 0.9% to 1.2% of the sample. The source material was PBMCs. The receptors were sampled from a male donor in good health and CMV-seronegative.

This chain joins TRBV7-9 and TRBJ1-3; no clear D gene. With 0 bases removed from V and 2 bases from J, the gap between germline ends came to 8 bases. Germline V gene lookup returns CDR1 SEHNR and CDR2 FQNEAQ (reference sequence). This CDR3 spans 15 amino acids. CDR3 sequence: CASSLAGAAGNTIYF. CDR3 DNA sequence: TGTGCCAGCAGCTTAGCGGGAGCAGCTGGAAACACCATATATTTT.

This clone was recorded once. The chain combines TRBV27 with TRBJ1-4; 11 bases map to TRBD1. The CDR3 runs 15 residues. Looked up from germline, CDR1 is MNHEY and CDR2 is SMNVEV (reference sequence). Germline trimming cut 7 bases from V and 7 bases from J; bases unmatched to any gene: 8. The CDR3 DNA sequence: TGTGCCAGCAACCCCCGTGGGACAGGGGGTGAAAAACTGTTTTTT. Amino acids: CASNPRGTGGEKLFF.

The V gene is TRBV30, the J gene TRBJ1-2, with a weak D call TRBD1 (6 bases). There are 13 residues in the CDR3. Trimming cost V 0 bases and J 8 bases, with 13 bases left between them. The germline V gene has CDR1 GTSNPN and CDR2 SVGIG (reference sequence). The CDR3 protein is CAWSVAQGGGYTF. CDR3 bases: TGTGCCTGGAGTGTGGCACAGGGAGGGGGCTACACCTTC.

DNA for the CDR3: TGTGCAAGTCGCTTAGAGGGAGAGGTCTACACCTTC. This sequence encodes CASRLEGEVYTF. The V call is TRBV12-2, the J call TRBJ1-2. TRBV12-2 represents a pseudogene. The CDR3 spans 12 residues.

This chain uses TRBV2 with TRBJ2-3, with TRBD2 matching 10 bases. This CDR3 is 14 amino acids long. V shed 6 bases, J shed 6 bases, and the junction held 6 bases outside the gene matches. CDR1 and CDR2 (germline): SNHLY, FYNNEI. The CDR3 sequence: CASSMGLASDTQYF. The CDR3 DNA reads TGTGCCAGCAGCATGGGACTAGCGAGTGATACGCAGTATTTT.

This sequence joins TRBV5-4 and TRBJ1-1, with TRBD1 matching 8 bases. CDR3 length: 16 amino acids. Germline loops: CDR1 SGHNT, CDR2 YYREEE (reference sequence). V lost 0 bases and J lost 2; bases outside the gene matches: 6. CDR3 in amino acids: CASSLGTGPRNTEAFF. As DNA, the CDR3 is TGTGCCAGCAGCTTGGGGACAGGGCCTAGAAACACTGAAGCTTTCTTT.

V usage is TRBV7-2 and J usage is TRBJ2-1; 7 nucleotides line up with TRBD1. Germline assignment: CDR1 SGHTA and CDR2 FQGNSA. Trimming removed 2 bases from V and 8 bases from J; junction bases left unmatched: 6. The CDR3 has 14 residues. The CDR3 region has the DNA TGTGCCAGCAGCTTACGACAGGGCTTCCATGAGCAGTTCTTC. It is translated as CASSLRQGFHEQFF.

This clone was observed a single time. The chain carries TRBV2 and TRBJ2-5, with 10 bases fitting TRBD2. The ends lost 8 bases at V and 5 bases at J; junction bases unmatched: 11. The CDR3 extends over 15 amino acids. Germline V gives CDR1 SNHLY, CDR2 FYNNEI. CDR3 protein: CASVTSGATSETQYF. Written as DNA, the CDR3 is TGTGCCAGCGTAACTAGCGGGGCCACCAGCGAGACCCAGTACTTC.

The CDR3 DNA reads as TGTGCCAGCAGCCAAGGCGGGACTAATGAAAAACTGTTTTTT. This translates into CASSQGGTNEKLFF. J is TRBJ1-4 and V is TRBV4-2; D unresolved. The germline V gene has CDR1 LGHNA and CDR2 YNFKEQ. The CDR3 sequence is 14 residues long. Between the trimmed V and J ends, which lost 1 base and 2 bases, there was a span of 5 bases.